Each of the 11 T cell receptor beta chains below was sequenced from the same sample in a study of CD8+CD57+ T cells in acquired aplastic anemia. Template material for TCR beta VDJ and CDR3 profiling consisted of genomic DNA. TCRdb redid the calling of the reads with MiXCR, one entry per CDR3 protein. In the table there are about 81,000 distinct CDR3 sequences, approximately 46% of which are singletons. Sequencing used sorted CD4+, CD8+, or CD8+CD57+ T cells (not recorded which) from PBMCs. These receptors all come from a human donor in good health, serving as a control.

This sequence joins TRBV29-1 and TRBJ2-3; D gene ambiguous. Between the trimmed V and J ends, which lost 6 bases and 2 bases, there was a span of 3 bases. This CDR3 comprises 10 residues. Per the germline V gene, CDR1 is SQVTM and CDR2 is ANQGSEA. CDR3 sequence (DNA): TGCAGCGTCCTCACAGATACGCAGTATTTT. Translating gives CSVLTDTQYF.

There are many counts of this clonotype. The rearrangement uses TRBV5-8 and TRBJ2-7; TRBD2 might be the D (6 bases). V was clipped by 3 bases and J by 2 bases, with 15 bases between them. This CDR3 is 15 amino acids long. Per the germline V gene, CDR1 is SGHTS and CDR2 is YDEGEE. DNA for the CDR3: TGTGCCAGCAGCTGGGGACTGGATGCTACCTACGAGCAGTACTTC. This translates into CASSWGLDATYEQYF.

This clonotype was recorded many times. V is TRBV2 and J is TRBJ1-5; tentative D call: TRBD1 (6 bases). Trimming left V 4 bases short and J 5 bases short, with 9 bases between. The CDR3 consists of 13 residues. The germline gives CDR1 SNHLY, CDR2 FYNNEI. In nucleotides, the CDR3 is TGTGCCAGCAGTGTACAGGGCTATCAGCCCCAGCATTTT. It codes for CASSVQGYQPQHF.

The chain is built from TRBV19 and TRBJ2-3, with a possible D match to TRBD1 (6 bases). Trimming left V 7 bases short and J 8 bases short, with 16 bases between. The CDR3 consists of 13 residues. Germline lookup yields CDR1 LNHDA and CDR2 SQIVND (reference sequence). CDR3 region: CASTPTGKGTQYF. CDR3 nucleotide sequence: TGTGCCAGTACCCCCACAGGGAAAGGTACGCAGTATTTT.

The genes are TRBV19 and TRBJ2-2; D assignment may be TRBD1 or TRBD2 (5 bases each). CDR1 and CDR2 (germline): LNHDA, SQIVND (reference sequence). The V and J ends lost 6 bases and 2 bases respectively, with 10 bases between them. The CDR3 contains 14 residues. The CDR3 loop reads CASSRDGNTGELFF. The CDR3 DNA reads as TGTGCCAGTAGCCGGGACGGTAACACCGGGGAGCTGTTTTTT.

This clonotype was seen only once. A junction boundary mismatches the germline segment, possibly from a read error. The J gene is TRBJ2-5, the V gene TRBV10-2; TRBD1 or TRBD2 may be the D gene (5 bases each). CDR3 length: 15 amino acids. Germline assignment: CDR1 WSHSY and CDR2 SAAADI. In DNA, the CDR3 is TGTGCCAGCAGCGTAGCCGGGGACGGACAAGAGACCCAGTACTTC. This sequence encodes CASSVAGDGQETQYF.

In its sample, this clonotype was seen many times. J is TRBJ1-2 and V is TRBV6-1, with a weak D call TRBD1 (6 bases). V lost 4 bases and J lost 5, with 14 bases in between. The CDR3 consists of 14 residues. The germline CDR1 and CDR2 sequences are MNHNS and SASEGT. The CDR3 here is CASSAVQGPYGYTF. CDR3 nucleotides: TGTGCCAGCAGTGCGGTCCAGGGGCCTTATGGCTACACCTTC.

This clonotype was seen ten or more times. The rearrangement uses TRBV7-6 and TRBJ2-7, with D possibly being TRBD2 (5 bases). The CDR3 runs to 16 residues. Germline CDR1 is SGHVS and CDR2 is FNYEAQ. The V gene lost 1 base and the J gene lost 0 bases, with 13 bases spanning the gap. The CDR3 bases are TGTGCCAGCAGCTTAGGGATCGGCGGGTCCTCCTACGAGCAGTACTTC. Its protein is CASSLGIGGSSYEQYF.

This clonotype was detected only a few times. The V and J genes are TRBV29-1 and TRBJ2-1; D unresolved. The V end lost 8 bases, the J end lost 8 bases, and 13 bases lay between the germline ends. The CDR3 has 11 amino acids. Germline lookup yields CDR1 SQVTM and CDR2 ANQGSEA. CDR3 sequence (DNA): TGCAGCTGGGCGATGGGTGATGAGCAGTTCTTC. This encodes CSWAMGDEQFF.

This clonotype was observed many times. Here the CDR3 DNA reads TGTGCCAGCAGTTACGACACAGGGCACACTGAAGCTTTCTTT. Amino acids: CASSYDTGHTEAFF. The rearrangement links TRBV6-6 to TRBJ1-1; possible D gene TRBD1, 6 bases. The V end lost 2 bases, the J end lost 3 bases, and 10 bases lay between the germline ends. Germline CDR1 MNHNY, CDR2 SVGAGI (reference sequence). The CDR3 is 14 amino acids.

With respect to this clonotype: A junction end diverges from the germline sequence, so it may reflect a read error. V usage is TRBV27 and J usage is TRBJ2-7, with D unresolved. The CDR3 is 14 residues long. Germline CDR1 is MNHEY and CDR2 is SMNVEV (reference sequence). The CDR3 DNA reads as TGTGCCAGCAGTTTATCCTCCGGGTTTTACGAGCATTACTTC. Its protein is CASSLSSGFYEHYF.